This T cell receptor beta chain originates from a study of post-analysis software for immune sequencing data. Broader study findings: Patients showed TRBV5-6, TRBV5-1 and TRBV20-1 among five TRBV segments more frequent than in controls.

This clonotype has only a few counts. Its target is unknown. Carried by the TCR beta cDNA libraries were unique molecular identifiers. TCRdb reprocessed the PCR reads via MiXCR and lists one record per CDR3 protein. This table holds about 620,000 distinct CDR3 sequences, roughly 45% found once. The CDR3 consists of 16 residues. CDR1 is SNHLY and CDR2 is FYNNEI in the germline V gene. V lost 4 bases, J lost 0 bases, and 10 bases lay in between. The sequence was obtained from a girl aged 5-17 years with multiple sclerosis. The chain combines TRBV2 with TRBJ2-6; D is possibly TRBD1 or TRBD2 (5 bases each). The specimen sequenced was blood. As DNA, the CDR3 is TGTGCCAGCAGTGGACTGGGACCCTCTGGGGCCAACGTCCTGACTTTC. Its translation is CASSGLGPSGANVLTF.